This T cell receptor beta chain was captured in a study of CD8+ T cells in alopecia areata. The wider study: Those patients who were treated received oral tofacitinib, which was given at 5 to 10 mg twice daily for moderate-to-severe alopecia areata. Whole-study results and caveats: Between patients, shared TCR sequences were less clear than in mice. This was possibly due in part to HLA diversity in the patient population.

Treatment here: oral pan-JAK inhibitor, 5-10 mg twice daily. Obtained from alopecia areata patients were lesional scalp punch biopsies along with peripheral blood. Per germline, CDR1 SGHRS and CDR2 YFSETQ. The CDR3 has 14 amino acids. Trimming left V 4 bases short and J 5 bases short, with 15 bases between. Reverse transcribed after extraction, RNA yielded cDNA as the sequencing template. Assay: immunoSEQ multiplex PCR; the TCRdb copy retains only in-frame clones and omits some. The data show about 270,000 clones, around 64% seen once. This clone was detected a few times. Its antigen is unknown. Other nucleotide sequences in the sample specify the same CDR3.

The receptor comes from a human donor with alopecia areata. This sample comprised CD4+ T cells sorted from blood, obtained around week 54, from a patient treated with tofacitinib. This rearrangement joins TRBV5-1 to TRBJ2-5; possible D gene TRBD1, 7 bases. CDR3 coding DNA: TGCGCCAGCAGCGGGGGGACAGCTCAGGAGACCCAGTACTTC. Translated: CASSGGTAQETQYF.